Described below is a single T cell receptor beta chain sequence and its context. What it binds is not known. This sample is part of a study of cytomegalovirus exposure and HLA in healthy donors. General study points: TCR beta V- and J-gene trimming was later associated with a missense DCLRE1C variant.

V was pared by 9 bases and J by 1 base, with 16 bases between. There are 14 residues in the CDR3. Germline assignment: CDR1 SGHNT and CDR2 YYREEE (reference sequence). The study ran its PCR with 60 Vbeta and 13 Jbeta primers. Clones were read by immunoSEQ multiplex PCR, and TCRdb kept only the in-frame ones, dropping some. This table holds 110,000 to 150,000 clones, over 70% found once. Input material: PBMCs. This sequence was found in a woman between 35 and 50 years old in good health and CMV-seronegative. V usage is TRBV5-4 and J usage is TRBJ1-2; D unclear. CDR3 region: CAMVVGEINYGYTF. CDR3 sequence (DNA): TGTGCCATGGTAGTCGGAGAGATTAACTATGGCTACACCTTC.